This T cell receptor beta chain was identified during a study of Graves' ophthalmopathy and Graves' hyperthyroidism. People with hyperthyroidism were aged 18 to 65 and newly diagnosed, under 2 months' duration. As the template, RNA transcripts were used to amplify TCR beta CDR3 regions. The library came from an HTBI-primed first-round RT-PCR and a second-round multiplex PCR. TCRdb recomputed calls from the multiplex PCR reads with MiXCR, one row per CDR3 protein. The sample holds 300,000 to 500,000 distinct CDR3 sequences, 15% to 19% seen once. The trim removed 3 bases at V and 3 bases at J, leaving 5 bases unmatched. The CDR3 extends over 15 amino acids. This clonotype was detected only a few times. What it recognizes is unknown. Notes on the study in general: Ophthalmopathy versus stable hyperthyroidism: 13-signature model gave roughly 88% sensitivity, 70% to 83% specificity.

Sample: peripheral blood. The V and J genes are TRBV12-3 or TRBV12-4 and TRBJ2-5; 9 positions agree with TRBD2. This TCR was sampled from a woman between 18 and 29 years old with stable Graves' hyperthyroidism. The DNA of the CDR3 is TGTGCCAGCAGTTTTGGCGGGGGGGCTAAAGAGACCCAGTACTTC. Translating gives CASSFGGGAKETQYF.